This is a list of T cell receptor beta chains from one sample in a study of neurological immune-mediated disorders. MiXCR, run by TCRdb on the 5' RACE reads, gives a single entry per CDR3 protein. Among around 40,000 distinct CDR3 sequences listed, roughly 13% were seen once. What was sequenced was PBMCs. The receptors shown here come from a female donor in good health. Both conserved end residues are trimmed from each CDR3. The D gene is left open where the match is weak. Where a row states a size, it is once, few, many or the class of an expanded clone; other rows omit it.

TRBJ2-7,many,TRBV6-5,.,ASSYVRLGSYEQY
TRBJ2-5,many,TRBV20-1,TRBD2,SARDKLDSGRVETQY
TRBJ2-7,many,TRBV9,.,ASSVSDLAYEQY
TRBJ1-6,many,TRBV5-6,.,ASSLSPRGNSPLH
TRBJ1-6,few,TRBV12-3/TRBV12-4,.,ASSRRGGSGSYNSPLH
TRBJ2-1,many,TRBV6-5,TRBD2,ASSLGTTHNEQF
TRBJ2-1,once,TRBV6-5,TRBD2,ASRLTSIGEHF
TRBJ2-3,many,TRBV12-3/TRBV12-4,.,ASSFSGLAYPDTQY
TRBJ2-5,many,TRBV5-1,.,ASSSDPGSQETQY
TRBJ1-1,many,TRBV5-1,.,ASSLGSRLNTEAF
TRBJ2-7,many,TRBV4-1,TRBD2,ASSLGLAGPTYEQY
TRBJ2-7,many,TRBV12-3/TRBV12-4,TRBD2,ASSLGLAGIYEQY
TRBJ2-5,many,TRBV15,.,ATSRDGSKGETQY
TRBJ2-1,many,TRBV7-6,.,ASSSLGGAAYNEQF
TRBJ1-1,.,TRBV2,.,ASSEGVEITEAF
TRBJ2-7,many,TRBV10-3,.,AISDRGARDEQY
TRBJ2-1,.,TRBV5-1,.,ASSLVVTPNEQF
TRBJ1-6,many,TRBV5-1,.,ASSLQGVNSPLH
TRBJ2-7,many,TRBV6-5,.,ASSYRGDGYEQY
TRBJ2-5,many,TRBV10-3,.,AIGDWGETQY
TRBJ1-1,many,TRBV7-9,.,ASSNKPPEDTEAF
TRBJ2-1,many,TRBV12-3/TRBV12-4,.,ASSLEQGYNEQF
TRBJ2-3,many,TRBV24-1,.,ATSVTDTQY
TRBJ2-4,many,TRBV5-1,TRBD1,ASSKAGQGTVVY
TRBJ2-3,many,TRBV20-1,TRBD2,SARDSGGRTDTQY
TRBJ2-3,many,TRBV5-1,TRBD2,ASSVGLFTDTQY
TRBJ1-5,few,TRBV18,.,ASSIQGSQEPQH
TRBJ2-1,many,TRBV14,TRBD2,ASSPGGYSGHNEQF
TRBJ2-2,many,TRBV5-1,.,ASSWGRGLNTGELF
TRBJ2-1,many,TRBV5-6,.,ASRDYNEQF
TRBJ1-1,many,TRBV7-9,.,ASSPLAGRLNTEAF
TRBJ2-5,.,TRBV28,.,ASSSPGRETQY
TRBJ2-1,many,TRBV12-3/TRBV12-4,TRBD1,ASNTGPGQGDNEQF
TRBJ1-2,many,TRBV6-5,TRBD1,ASSYSGQGARGYT
TRBJ2-1,many,TRBV20-1,TRBD2,SARPPGLAGINEQF
TRBJ1-6,many,TRBV6-5,TRBD1,ASSYQTGRAGSPLH
TRBJ1-5,many,TRBV6-6,.,ASKEKNYQPQH
TRBJ2-7,many,TRBV3-1,TRBD2,ASSPTELARAYEQY
TRBJ1-4,many,TRBV5-1,.,ASSLVAANEKLF
TRBJ1-1,many,TRBV5-1,TRBD1,ASSSGDRVTEAF
TRBJ2-7,many,TRBV10-2,.,ASSDRFFGAPNYEQY